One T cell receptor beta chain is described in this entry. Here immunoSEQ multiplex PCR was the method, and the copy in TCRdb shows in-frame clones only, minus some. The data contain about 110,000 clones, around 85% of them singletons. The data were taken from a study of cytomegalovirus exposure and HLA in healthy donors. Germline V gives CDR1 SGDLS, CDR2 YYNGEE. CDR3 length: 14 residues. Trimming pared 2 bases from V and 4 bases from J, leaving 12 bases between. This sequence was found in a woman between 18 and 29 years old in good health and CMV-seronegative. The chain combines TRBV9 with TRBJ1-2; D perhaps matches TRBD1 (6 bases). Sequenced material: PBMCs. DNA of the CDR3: TGTGCCAGCAGCGTGGACCAGGGGAGCTATGGCTACACCTTC. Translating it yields CASSVDQGSYGYTF.